This is a list of T cell receptor beta chains from one sample in a study of shared clonotypes between healthy human individuals. Data came from immunoSEQ multiplex PCR; TCRdb stores just in-frame clones and leaves some out. The sample yields approximately 2,200,000 clones, approximately 94% seen once. Specimen: naive CD8+ T cells from PBMCs. These receptors all come from a man between 18 and 35 years old in good health. Some clones in this sample may be carry-over from other donors' samples. CDR3s include the opening cysteine and the closing phenylalanine or tryptophan. The D gene is left open where the match is weak. Size is omitted from some rows. Given values are once, few, many or a class for expanded clones.

clone size | J gene | V gene | D gene | CDR3 DNA | CDR3 protein
NA | TRBJ1-1 | TRBV7-9 | NA | TGTGCCAGCAGCTTAGTTATGAACACTGAAGCTTTCTTT | CASSLVMNTEAFF
NA | TRBJ2-3 | TRBV5-8 | NA | TGTGCCAGCAGCGTGTTCGTAGGGTACAGAACGGATACGCAGTATTTT | CASSVFVGYRTDTQYF
NA | TRBJ2-1 | TRBV30 | TRBD1 | TGTGCCTGGAGTGTACCGACAGGGTATGGTGATGAGCAGTTCTTC | CAWSVPTGYGDEQFF
NA | TRBJ1-4 | TRBV15 | TRBD1 | TGTGCCACCAGCAGGACAGGGAATGAAAAACTGTTTTTT | CATSRTGNEKLFF
NA | TRBJ2-7 | TRBV20-1 | NA | TGCAGTGCTAGAGAGAGCTACGAGCAGTACTTC | CSARESYEQYF
NA | TRBJ1-5 | TRBV10-3 | NA | TGTGCCATCGGTTTTCCGGGCCTGGTGAATCAGCCCCAGCATTTT | CAIGFPGLVNQPQHF
NA | TRBJ2-1 | TRBV27 | NA | TGTGCCAGCAGTTTAGGTGGAGCCTCCTACAATGAGCAGTTCTTC | CASSLGGASYNEQFF
NA | TRBJ1-2 | TRBV7-6 | NA | TGTGCCAGCAGCCGAGACCTTGGGGATGGCTACACCTTC | CASSRDLGDGYTF
once | TRBJ2-7 | TRBV25-1 | NA | TGTGCCAGCAGTGAACGCGGCAGGCTGTACGAGCAGTACTTC | CASSERGRLYEQYF
NA | TRBJ2-7 | TRBV7-9 | TRBD1 | TGTGCCAGCAGCTGGGACAGGGGTCACGAGCAGTACTTC | CASSWDRGHEQYF
NA | TRBJ1-1 | TRBV6-5 | NA | TGTGCCAGCAGTCTAGGGCTGACCGCTGAAGCTTTCTTT | CASSLGLTAEAFF
NA | TRBJ2-7 | TRBV13 | NA | TGTGCCAGCGCCCGAAAAAGTCAATACGAGCAGTACTTC | CASARKSQYEQYF
NA | TRBJ1-5 | TRBV6-5 | NA | TGTGCCAGCAGTTACGGCGGAGAGGATCAGCCCCAGCATTTT | CASSYGGEDQPQHF
NA | TRBJ1-3 | TRBV6-5 | NA | TGTGCCAGCAGCCCCGACGGCAGAAACACCATATATTTT | CASSPDGRNTIYF
NA | TRBJ1-1 | TRBV4-2 | TRBD1 | TGTGCCAGCAGCCAAGGTCCAGGGGGCGTCACTGAAGCTTTCTTT | CASSQGPGGVTEAFF
once | TRBJ2-7 | TRBV11-2 | TRBD2 | TGCGCCAGCAGCTTAGGGGCTAGCGGGGCCTACGAGCAGTACTTC | CASSLGASGAYEQYF
NA | TRBJ2-1 | TRBV5-4 | NA | TGTGCCAGCAGCTGGGGAAATGAGCAGTTCTTC | CASSWGNEQFF
NA | TRBJ2-3 | TRBV11-3 | NA | TGTGCCAGCAGTCCGCGACCGGGGCCGCAGGGGGATACGCAGTATTTT | CASSPRPGPQGDTQYF
NA | TRBJ2-2 | TRBV6-5 | NA | TGTGCCAGCAGTTTCCCGGTGACCGGGGAGCTGTTTTTT | CASSFPVTGELFF
NA | TRBJ1-1 | TRBV19 | NA | TGTGCCAGTAGTATACACCCCATGAACACTGAAGCTTTCTTT | CASSIHPMNTEAFF
once | TRBJ1-2 | TRBV9 | TRBD1 | TGTGCCAGCAGCCCGACAGGGGTCTATGGCTACACCTTC | CASSPTGVYGYTF
few | TRBJ1-1 | TRBV30 | NA | TGTGCCTGGGAGCCGATCGGTCGGCAGCCGAACACTGAAGCTTTCTTT | CAWEPIGRQPNTEAFF
NA | TRBJ2-1 | TRBV27 | NA | TGTGCCAGCAGTTTAGTTGGGCTAGGGAATGAGCAGTTCTTC | CASSLVGLGNEQFF
once | TRBJ2-5 | TRBV13 | NA | TGTGCCAGCAGCTTAGAAGGGGATCGCGGAGAGACCCAGTACTTC | CASSLEGDRGETQYF
NA | TRBJ1-2 | TRBV11-1 | NA | TGTGCCAGCAGCCCGACAGGCGCCCCCTATGGCTACACCTTC | CASSPTGAPYGYTF
NA | TRBJ1-1 | TRBV7-9 | NA | TGTGCCAGCAGCTCGCCAGGGGATAGTAGCACTGAAGCTTTCTTT | CASSSPGDSSTEAFF
once | TRBJ2-2 | TRBV6-5 | TRBD2 | TGTGCCAGCAGCCGGAGACTAGCGAGCACCGGGGAGCTGTTTTTT | CASSRRLASTGELFF
NA | TRBJ2-7 | TRBV10-1 | NA | TGCGCCAGCAGTGACTCGGCAAAGCAGTACTTC | CASSDSAKQYF
NA | TRBJ2-3 | TRBV15 | NA | TGTGCCACCAGGAGGAGGGGACCGGGTACGCAGTATTTT | CATRRRGPGTQYF
NA | TRBJ2-6 | TRBV7-9 | NA | TGTGCCAGCACCCCCTCTGGGGCCAACGTCCTGACTTTC | CASTPSGANVLTF
NA | TRBJ2-2 | TRBV13 | TRBD1 | TGTGCCAGCAGCTCCCGTCGACAGGGGGATGCCGGGGAGCTGTTTTTT | CASSSRRQGDAGELFF
NA | TRBJ1-1 | TRBV5-4 | NA | TGTGCCAGCAGCCTAGGCGTACAGGTGGAAGCTTTCTTT | CASSLGVQVEAFF
NA | TRBJ2-7 | TRBV12-2 | NA | TGTGCAAGTCGCTTCCCCGGGACTAGCGGACCAAGCTACGAGCAGTACTTC | CASRFPGTSGPSYEQYF
NA | TRBJ1-5 | TRBV19 | NA | TGTGCCAGTAGCCCTAAGGGGGGAAGTCAGCCCCAGCATTTT | CASSPKGGSQPQHF
NA | TRBJ2-5 | TRBV2 | TRBD1 | TGTGCCAGCAGTGAACGTGGACAGGGGGTAGAGACCCAGTACTTC | CASSERGQGVETQYF
NA | TRBJ2-7 | TRBV7-9 | NA | TGTGCCAGCACCCCCCGCGACAGTCCCACGGCCTACGAGCAGTACTTC | CASTPRDSPTAYEQYF
NA | TRBJ1-5 | TRBV7-2 | NA | TGTGCCAGCAGCTTACTGGGGGATCAGCCCCAGCATTTT | CASSLLGDQPQHF
NA | TRBJ2-7 | TRBV29-1 | NA | TGCAGCGGTAGGGGGGACCAGTACGAGCAGTACTTC | CSGRGDQYEQYF
NA | TRBJ1-2 | TRBV5-6 | NA | TGTGCCAGCAGCTTGGCACAGGGTGGAATAGAGATCTATGGCTACACCTTC | CASSLAQGGIEIYGYTF
NA | TRBJ1-2 | TRBV28 | TRBD1 | TGTGCCAGCAGTTTACCCTTTCCGTCAGGGGGCGGTAACTATGGCTACACCTTC | CASSLPFPSGGGNYGYTF